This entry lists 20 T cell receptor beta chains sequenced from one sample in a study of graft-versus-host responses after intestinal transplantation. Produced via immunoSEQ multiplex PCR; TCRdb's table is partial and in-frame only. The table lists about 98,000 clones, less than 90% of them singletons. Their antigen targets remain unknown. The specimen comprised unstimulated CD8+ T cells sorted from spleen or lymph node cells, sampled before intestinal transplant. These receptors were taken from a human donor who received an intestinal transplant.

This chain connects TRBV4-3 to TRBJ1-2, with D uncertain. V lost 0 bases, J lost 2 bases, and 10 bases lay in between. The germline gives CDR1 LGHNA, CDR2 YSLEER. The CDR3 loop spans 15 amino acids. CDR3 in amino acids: CASSQDSWVNYGYTF. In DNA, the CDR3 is TGCGCCAGCAGCCAAGATTCATGGGTAAACTATGGCTACACCTTC.

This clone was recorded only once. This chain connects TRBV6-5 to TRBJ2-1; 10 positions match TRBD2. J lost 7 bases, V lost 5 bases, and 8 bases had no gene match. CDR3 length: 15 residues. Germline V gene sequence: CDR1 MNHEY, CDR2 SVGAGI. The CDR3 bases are TGTGCCAGCAGTCACACTAGCGGGGCGCGGAATGAGCAGTTCTTC. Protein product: CASSHTSGARNEQFF.

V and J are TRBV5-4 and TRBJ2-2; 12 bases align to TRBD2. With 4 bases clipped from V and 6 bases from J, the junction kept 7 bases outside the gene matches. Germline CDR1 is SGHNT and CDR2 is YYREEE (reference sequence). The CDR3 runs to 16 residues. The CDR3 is CASSRTSGELAGELFF. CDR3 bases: TGTGCCAGCAGCCGGACTAGCGGGGAGCTCGCCGGGGAGCTGTTTTTT.

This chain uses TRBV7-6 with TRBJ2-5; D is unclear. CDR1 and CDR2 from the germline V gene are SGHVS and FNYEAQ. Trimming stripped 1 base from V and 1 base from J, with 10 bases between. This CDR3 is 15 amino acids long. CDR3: CASSLEVALQETQYF. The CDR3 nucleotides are TGTGCCAGCAGCTTAGAGGTGGCGCTCCAAGAGACCCAGTACTTC. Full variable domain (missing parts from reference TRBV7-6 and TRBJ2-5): GAGVSQSPRYKVTKRGQDVALRCDPISGHVSLYWYRQALGQGPEFLTYFNYEAQQDKSGLPNDRFSAERPEGSISTLTIQRTEQRDSAMYRCASSLEVALQETQYFGPGTRLLVL.

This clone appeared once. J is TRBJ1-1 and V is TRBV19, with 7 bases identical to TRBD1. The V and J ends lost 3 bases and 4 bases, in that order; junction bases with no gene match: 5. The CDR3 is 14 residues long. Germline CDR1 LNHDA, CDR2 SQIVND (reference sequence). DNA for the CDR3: TGTGCCAGTAGTATTTCAGGGGGAGGCACTGAAGCTTTCTTT. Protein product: CASSISGGGTEAFF. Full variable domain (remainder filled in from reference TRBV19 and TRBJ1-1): DGGITQSPKYLFRKEGQNVTLSCEQNLNHDAMYWYRQDPGQGLRLIYYSQIVNDFQKGDIAEGYSVSREKKESFPLTVTSAQKNPTAFYLCASSISGGGTEAFFGQGTRLTVV.

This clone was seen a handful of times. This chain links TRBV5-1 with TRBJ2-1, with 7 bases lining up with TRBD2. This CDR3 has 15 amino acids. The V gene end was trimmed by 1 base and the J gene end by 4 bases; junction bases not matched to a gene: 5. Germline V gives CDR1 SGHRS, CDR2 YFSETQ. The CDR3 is CASSLLDGGYNEQFF. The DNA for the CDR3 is TGCGCCAGCAGCTTGTTGGACGGGGGGTACAATGAGCAGTTCTTC.

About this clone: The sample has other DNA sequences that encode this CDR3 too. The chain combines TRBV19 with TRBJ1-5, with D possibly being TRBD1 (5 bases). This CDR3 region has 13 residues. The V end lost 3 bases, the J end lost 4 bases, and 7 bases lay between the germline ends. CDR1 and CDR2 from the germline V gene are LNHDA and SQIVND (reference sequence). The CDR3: CASSMEGNQPQHF. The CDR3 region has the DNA TGTGCCAGTAGTATGGAGGGGAATCAGCCCCAGCATTTT.

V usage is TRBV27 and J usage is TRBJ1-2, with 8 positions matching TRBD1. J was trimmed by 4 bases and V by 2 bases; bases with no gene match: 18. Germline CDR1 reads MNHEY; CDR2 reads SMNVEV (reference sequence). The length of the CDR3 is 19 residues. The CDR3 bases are TGTGCCAGCAGTTTAGGCGCGGGACAGGCCCACCCTTCGTCCTATGGCTACACCTTC. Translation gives CASSLGAGQAHPSSYGYTF.

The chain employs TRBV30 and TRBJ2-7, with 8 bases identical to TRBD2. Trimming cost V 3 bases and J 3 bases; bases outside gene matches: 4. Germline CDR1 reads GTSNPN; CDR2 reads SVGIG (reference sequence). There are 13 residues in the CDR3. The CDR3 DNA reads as TGTGCCTGGAGGGTCGGGGGGGGCTACGAGCAGTACTTC. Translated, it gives CAWRVGGGYEQYF.

The CDR3 DNA sequence: TGTGCCAGCACCATGGCTTTTAGCCGCTTGGCTGCTAATGAAAAACTGTTTTTT. It specifies CASTMAFSRLAANEKLFF. The chain carries TRBV28 and TRBJ1-4, with D unresolved. The CDR3 runs to 18 residues. V was clipped by 7 bases and J by 3 bases, with 24 bases between them. Germline CDR1 reads MDHEN; CDR2 reads SYDVKM.

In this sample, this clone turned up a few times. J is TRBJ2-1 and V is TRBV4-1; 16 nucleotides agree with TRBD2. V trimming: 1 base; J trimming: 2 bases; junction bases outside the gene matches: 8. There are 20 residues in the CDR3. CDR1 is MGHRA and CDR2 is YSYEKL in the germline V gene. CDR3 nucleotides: TGCGCCAGCAGCCAAGTCCCGGGACTAGCGGGGGGGAGCGCCTACAATGAGCAGTTCTTC. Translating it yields CASSQVPGLAGGSAYNEQFF.

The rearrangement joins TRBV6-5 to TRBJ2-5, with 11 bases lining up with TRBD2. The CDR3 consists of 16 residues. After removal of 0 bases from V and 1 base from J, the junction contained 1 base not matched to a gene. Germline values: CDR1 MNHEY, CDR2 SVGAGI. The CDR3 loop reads CASSYSGTSGQETQYF. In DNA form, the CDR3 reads TGTGCCAGCAGTTACTCGGGGACTAGCGGCCAAGAGACCCAGTACTTC.

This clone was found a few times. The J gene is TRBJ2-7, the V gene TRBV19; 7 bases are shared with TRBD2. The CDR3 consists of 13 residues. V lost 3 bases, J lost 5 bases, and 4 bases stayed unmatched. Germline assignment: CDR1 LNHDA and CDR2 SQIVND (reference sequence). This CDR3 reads CASSIGGGDEQYF. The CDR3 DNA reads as TGTGCCAGTAGTATCGGGGGAGGGGACGAGCAGTACTTC. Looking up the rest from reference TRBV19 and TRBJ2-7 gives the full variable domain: DGGITQSPKYLFRKEGQNVTLSCEQNLNHDAMYWYRQDPGQGLRLIYYSQIVNDFQKGDIAEGYSVSREKKESFPLTVTSAQKNPTAFYLCASSIGGGDEQYFGPGTRLTVT.

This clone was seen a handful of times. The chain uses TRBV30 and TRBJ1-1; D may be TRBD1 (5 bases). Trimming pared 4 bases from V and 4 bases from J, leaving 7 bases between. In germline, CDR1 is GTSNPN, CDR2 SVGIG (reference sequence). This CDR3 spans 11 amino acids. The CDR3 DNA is TGTGCCTGGACAGGGAGCACTGAAGCTTTCTTT. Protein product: CAWTGSTEAFF.

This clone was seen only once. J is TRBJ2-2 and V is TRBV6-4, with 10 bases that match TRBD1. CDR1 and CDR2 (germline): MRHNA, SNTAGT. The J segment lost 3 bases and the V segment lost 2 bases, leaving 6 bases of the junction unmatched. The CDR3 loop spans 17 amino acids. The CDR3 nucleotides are TGTGCCAGCAGTGACCATCGGGACAGGGGTGACACCGGGGAGCTGTTTTTT. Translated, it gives CASSDHRDRGDTGELFF.

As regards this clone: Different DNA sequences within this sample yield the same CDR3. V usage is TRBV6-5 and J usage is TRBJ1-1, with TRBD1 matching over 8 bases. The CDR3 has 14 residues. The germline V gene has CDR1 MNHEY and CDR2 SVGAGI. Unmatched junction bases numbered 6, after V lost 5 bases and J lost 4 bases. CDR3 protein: CASSEGTGGTEAFF. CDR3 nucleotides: TGTGCCAGCAGTGAAGGAACAGGGGGCACTGAAGCTTTCTTT.

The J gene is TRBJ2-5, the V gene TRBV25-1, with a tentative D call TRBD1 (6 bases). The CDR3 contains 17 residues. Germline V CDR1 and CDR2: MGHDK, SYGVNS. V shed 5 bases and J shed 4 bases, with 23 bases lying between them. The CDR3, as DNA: TGTGCCAGCAGTCAGGGGCTCGGGACGTTCCTGCGAGAGACCCAGTACTTC. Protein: CASSQGLGTFLRETQYF. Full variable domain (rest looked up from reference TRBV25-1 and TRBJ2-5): EADIYQTPRYLVIGTGKKITLECSQTMGHDKMYWYQQDPGMELHLIHYSYGVNSTEKGDLSSESTVSRIRTEHFPLTLESARPSHTSQYLCASSQGLGTFLRETQYFGPGTRLLVL.

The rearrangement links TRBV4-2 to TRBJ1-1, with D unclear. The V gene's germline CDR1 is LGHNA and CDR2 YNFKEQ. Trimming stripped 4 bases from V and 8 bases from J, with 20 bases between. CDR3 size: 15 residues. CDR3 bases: TGTGCCAGCAGCCCCCCAACGGCGGCCGGATTGGAAGCTTTCTTT. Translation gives CASSPPTAAGLEAFF.

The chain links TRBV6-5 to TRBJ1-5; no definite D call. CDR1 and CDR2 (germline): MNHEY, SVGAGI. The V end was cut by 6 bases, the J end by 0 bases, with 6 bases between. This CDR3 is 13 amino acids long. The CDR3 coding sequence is TGTGCCAGCAGCCAGACTAGCAATCAGCCCCAGCATTTT. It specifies CASSQTSNQPQHF.

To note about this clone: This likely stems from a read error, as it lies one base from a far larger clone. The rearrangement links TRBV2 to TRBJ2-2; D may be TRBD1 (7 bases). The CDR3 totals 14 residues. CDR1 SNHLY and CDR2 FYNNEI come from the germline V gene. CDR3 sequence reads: CASSGTVNTGGLFF. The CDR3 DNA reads TGTGCCAGCAGCGGGACAGTCAACACCGGGGGGCTGTTTTTT. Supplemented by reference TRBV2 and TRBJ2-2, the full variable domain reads EPEVTQTPSHQVTQMGQEVILRCVPISNHLYFYWYRQILGQKVEFLVSFYNNEISEKSEIFDDQFSVERPDGSNFTLKIRSTKLEDSAMYFCASSGTVNTGGLFFGEGSRLTVL.